This T cell receptor (beta chain) was obtained from a study of blood T cell repertoires in COVID-19. Background on the study: T cells, B-cell-depleted T cells, or PBMCs supplied cDNA or gDNA.

Clones were sequenced by immunoSEQ multiplex PCR, and TCRdb holds only the in-frame ones, with some missing. The sample contains 200,000 to 300,000 clones, about 87% of which appear only once. Of note for this clone: Other DNA sequences in the same sample also yield this CDR3.

CDR3 length: 14 amino acids. The V end lost 3 bases, the J end lost 4 bases, and 12 bases lay between the germline ends. The germline CDR1 and CDR2 sequences are KGHSH and LQKENI. Which cohort a participant joined came from the clinical history participants gave. Sequencing was carried out using PBMCs or T cells enriched from blood (not recorded which). The source is a woman between 40 and 50 years old with acute COVID-19. The chain uses TRBV18 and TRBJ1-1; perhaps TRBD1 as D (5 bases). The CDR3 nucleotides read TGTGCCAGCTCACCTACAGGCGGTGGCACTGAAGCTTTCTTT. Its translation: CASSPTGGGTEAFF.